The rows below give T cell receptor beta chains drawn from one sample of a study of Ad26.COV2.S vaccination and SARS-CoV-2 variants. Libraries were prepared by immunoSEQ multiplex PCR; TCRdb keeps only in-frame clonotypes and omits some of them. This table holds 300,000 to 400,000 clones, 88% found once. Sequencing was performed on peripheral blood, taken in a trial of Ad26.COV2.S vaccine versus placebo. Every receptor here comes from a person aged 18 to 59 who received the Ad26.COV2.S COVID-19 vaccine or a placebo. Each CDR3 is given with its conserved first and last residue. The order of the fields is V gene, D gene, J gene, clone size, CDR3 DNA, CDR3 protein. D genes are given only for firm matches. Size is omitted from some rows. Given values are once, few, many or a class for expanded clones.

v_gene: TRBV5-1; d_gene: TRBD1; j_gene: TRBJ2-7; abundance: NA; CDR3nt: TGCGCCAGCAGCCTGGAGGGACAGGGGTTCGACGAGCAGTACTTC; CDR3aa: CASSLEGQGFDEQYF
v_gene: TRBV7-3; d_gene: NA; j_gene: TRBJ1-1; abundance: NA; CDR3nt: TGTGCCAGCAGCCCGATGGCGGCTGAAGCTTTCTTT; CDR3aa: CASSPMAAEAFF
v_gene: TRBV6-6; d_gene: NA; j_gene: TRBJ2-6; abundance: NA; CDR3nt: TGTGCCAGCAGTCCTAAGGGGGGAGGGTTGTACTTTGGGGCCAACGTCCTGACTTTC; CDR3aa: CASSPKGGGLYFGANVLTF
v_gene: TRBV27; d_gene: NA; j_gene: TRBJ2-2; abundance: NA; CDR3nt: TGTGCCAGCAGTTCTAGTAGGGGTGCTCCCACCGGGGAGCTGTTTTTT; CDR3aa: CASSSSRGAPTGELFF
v_gene: TRBV7-3; d_gene: NA; j_gene: TRBJ1-3; abundance: NA; CDR3nt: TGTGCCAGCAGCCTAGGAGGGGATTCTGGAAACACCATATATTTT; CDR3aa: CASSLGGDSGNTIYF
v_gene: TRBV11-2; d_gene: NA; j_gene: TRBJ2-1; abundance: NA; CDR3nt: TGTGCCAGCAGCCCGATTGGGGGGAGTTCCTACAATGAGCAGTTCTTC; CDR3aa: CASSPIGGSSYNEQFF
v_gene: TRBV15; d_gene: NA; j_gene: TRBJ2-7; abundance: NA; CDR3nt: TGTGCCACCAGCAGAGAGGAGAACCCGTACGAGCAGTACTTC; CDR3aa: CATSREENPYEQYF
v_gene: TRBV7-6; d_gene: TRBD1; j_gene: TRBJ2-2; abundance: NA; CDR3nt: TGTGCCAGCAGCGCCAGGGGGCTTTCCGGGGAGCTGTTTTTT; CDR3aa: CASSARGLSGELFF
v_gene: TRBV12-3/TRBV12-4; d_gene: NA; j_gene: TRBJ1-1; abundance: NA; CDR3nt: TGTGCCAGCAGTTTTCAGGACACTGAAGCTTTCTTT; CDR3aa: CASSFQDTEAFF
v_gene: TRBV19; d_gene: TRBD1; j_gene: TRBJ2-5; abundance: NA; CDR3nt: TGTGCCAGTAGTCCGTTTGGACAGGGTGGTGGAGAGACCCAGTACTTC; CDR3aa: CASSPFGQGGGETQYF
v_gene: TRBV19; d_gene: NA; j_gene: TRBJ2-1; abundance: NA; CDR3nt: TGTGCCACCGTTAGCGGAAATGAGCAGTTCTTC; CDR3aa: CATVSGNEQFF
v_gene: TRBV27; d_gene: TRBD1; j_gene: TRBJ2-7; abundance: few; CDR3nt: TGTGCCAGCAGTCCGGGACAGGGGTACGAGCAGTACTTC; CDR3aa: CASSPGQGYEQYF
v_gene: TRBV28; d_gene: NA; j_gene: TRBJ1-2; abundance: NA; CDR3nt: TGTGCCAGCAGTTTCCTTCAGAACTATGGCTACACCTTC; CDR3aa: CASSFLQNYGYTF
v_gene: TRBV15; d_gene: NA; j_gene: TRBJ1-5; abundance: NA; CDR3nt: TGTGCCACCAGCAGGGGGGATCAGCCCCAGCATTTT; CDR3aa: CATSRGDQPQHF
v_gene: TRBV7-9; d_gene: NA; j_gene: TRBJ2-7; abundance: NA; CDR3nt: TGTGCCAGCAGCTTAGGGGACTCTTTGGGCGAGCAGTACTTC; CDR3aa: CASSLGDSLGEQYF
v_gene: TRBV27; d_gene: NA; j_gene: TRBJ2-7; abundance: NA; CDR3nt: TGTGCCAGCAGTTCCTACGACAGGACCTACGAGCAGTACTTC; CDR3aa: CASSSYDRTYEQYF
v_gene: TRBV29-1; d_gene: NA; j_gene: TRBJ1-3; abundance: NA; CDR3nt: TGCAGCGTTTTCGGGACCCCTGGAAACACCATATATTTT; CDR3aa: CSVFGTPGNTIYF
v_gene: TRBV10-3; d_gene: NA; j_gene: TRBJ1-5; abundance: NA; CDR3nt: TGTGCCATCAGTGAGCCAGGGTTTCAGCCCCAGCATTTT; CDR3aa: CAISEPGFQPQHF
v_gene: TRBV11-2; d_gene: TRBD2; j_gene: TRBJ2-1; abundance: NA; CDR3nt: TGTGCCAGCAGCTTAGATCTGGGGGGGGGTGAGCAGTTCTTC; CDR3aa: CASSLDLGGGEQFF
v_gene: TRBV21-1; d_gene: NA; j_gene: TRBJ2-7; abundance: NA; CDR3nt: TGTGCCAGCAGCAATATCGGGTACTCCTACGAGCAGTACTTC; CDR3aa: CASSNIGYSYEQYF
v_gene: TRBV15; d_gene: TRBD1; j_gene: TRBJ2-1; abundance: NA; CDR3nt: TGTGCCACCAGAGAGGCACAGGGGGCATACAATGAGCAGTTCTTC; CDR3aa: CATREAQGAYNEQFF
v_gene: TRBV28; d_gene: NA; j_gene: TRBJ2-1; abundance: NA; CDR3nt: TGTGCCAGCAGTTTTTCTGCCCGGGGGCGGGACAATGAGCAGTTCTTC; CDR3aa: CASSFSARGRDNEQFF
v_gene: TRBV12-3/TRBV12-4; d_gene: TRBD1; j_gene: TRBJ2-7; abundance: NA; CDR3nt: TGTGCCAGCAACCGACAGGGGGTCAACGAGCAGTACTTC; CDR3aa: CASNRQGVNEQYF
v_gene: TRBV7-9; d_gene: NA; j_gene: TRBJ1-2; abundance: NA; CDR3nt: TGTGCCAGCAGCTTTAGTCAGGACACGGACTACACCTTC; CDR3aa: CASSFSQDTDYTF
v_gene: TRBV4-2; d_gene: TRBD1; j_gene: TRBJ1-5; abundance: few; CDR3nt: TGTGCCAGCAGCCAAGATATAACAGGGGGCGTAAAGCCCCAGCATTTT; CDR3aa: CASSQDITGGVKPQHF
v_gene: TRBV6-5; d_gene: NA; j_gene: TRBJ1-1; abundance: NA; CDR3nt: TGTGCCAGCAGTTACTCGAACCGGGTGGTGAACACTGAAGCTTTCTTT; CDR3aa: CASSYSNRVVNTEAFF
v_gene: TRBV12-3/TRBV12-4; d_gene: NA; j_gene: TRBJ1-1; abundance: once; CDR3nt: TGTGCCAGCAGTTTAGGTGCCAACACTGAAGCTTTCTTT; CDR3aa: CASSLGANTEAFF
v_gene: TRBV9; d_gene: TRBD1; j_gene: TRBJ1-2; abundance: NA; CDR3nt: TGTGCCAGCAGCGTCAAACTGACAGGGTCGATAAACTATGGCTACACCTTC; CDR3aa: CASSVKLTGSINYGYTF
v_gene: TRBV7-9; d_gene: TRBD2; j_gene: TRBJ2-2; abundance: NA; CDR3nt: TGTGCCAGCAGCCCCGGGACTAGCGGGAGGGCCGGCGGGGAGCTGTTTTTT; CDR3aa: CASSPGTSGRAGGELFF
v_gene: TRBV27; d_gene: TRBD2; j_gene: TRBJ2-3; abundance: once; CDR3nt: TGTGCCAGCAGTCATATAGCGGGGGGACTCACAGATACGCAGTATTTT; CDR3aa: CASSHIAGGLTDTQYF
v_gene: TRBV7-8; d_gene: NA; j_gene: TRBJ2-2; abundance: NA; CDR3nt: TGTGCCAGCAGCTTATGGAGGGGCCAGGAACCTACCGGAACCGGGGAGCTGTTTTTT; CDR3aa: CASSLWRGQEPTGTGELFF
v_gene: TRBV11-2; d_gene: NA; j_gene: TRBJ2-6; abundance: NA; CDR3nt: TGTGCCAGCAGTACCTATCAGTTAAGCTCTGGGGCCAACGTCCTGACTTTC; CDR3aa: CASSTYQLSSGANVLTF
v_gene: TRBV6-2/TRBV6-3; d_gene: TRBD1; j_gene: TRBJ2-7; abundance: NA; CDR3nt: TGTGCCAGCAGCAACAGGGGGACGTACGAGCAGTACTTC; CDR3aa: CASSNRGTYEQYF
v_gene: TRBV7-3; d_gene: NA; j_gene: TRBJ1-5; abundance: NA; CDR3nt: TGTGCCAGCAGCCGGGACTACAATCAGCCCCAGCATTTT; CDR3aa: CASSRDYNQPQHF
v_gene: TRBV19; d_gene: NA; j_gene: TRBJ1-3; abundance: NA; CDR3nt: TGTGCCAGTCAGGACTCTGGAAACACCATATATTTT; CDR3aa: CASQDSGNTIYF
v_gene: TRBV18; d_gene: TRBD1; j_gene: TRBJ1-6; abundance: few; CDR3nt: TGTGCCAGCTCACCACTAAACCCGGGACAGCCCCAACGAAATTCACCCCTCCACTTT; CDR3aa: CASSPLNPGQPQRNSPLHF
v_gene: TRBV28; d_gene: NA; j_gene: TRBJ1-2; abundance: NA; CDR3nt: TGTGCCAGCACCCTGAGGGGTGGGGACTATGGCTACACCTTC; CDR3aa: CASTLRGGDYGYTF
v_gene: TRBV27; d_gene: NA; j_gene: TRBJ2-3; abundance: NA; CDR3nt: TGTGCCAGCAGTTTAGGCCTGGGTAAGGGCACAGATACGCAGTATTTT; CDR3aa: CASSLGLGKGTDTQYF
v_gene: TRBV6-5; d_gene: NA; j_gene: TRBJ1-3; abundance: NA; CDR3nt: TGTGCCAGCAGTTTTGGGGTGGGGGTCTCTGGAAACACCATATATTTT; CDR3aa: CASSFGVGVSGNTIYF
v_gene: TRBV7-2; d_gene: NA; j_gene: TRBJ1-2; abundance: NA; CDR3nt: TGTGCCAGCAGCTTAGCATACGCCCATGAGGGCTACACCTTC; CDR3aa: CASSLAYAHEGYTF
v_gene: TRBV25-1; d_gene: TRBD1; j_gene: TRBJ2-2; abundance: NA; CDR3nt: TGTGCCAGCAGGGCCTCAGGGACAGGGACCGGGGAGCTGTTTTTT; CDR3aa: CASRASGTGTGELFF